This section outlines one TCR beta chain sequence together with its context. The target antigen is unknown. The length of the CDR3 is 18 residues. These data are taken from a study of T cell responses to AZD1222 COVID-19 vaccine. Study-level results: The sample set comprised mostly white British donors with more females, and clonal diversity was possibly underestimated. Sampling captured repertoires only after the peak T cell response.

Data came from immunoSEQ multiplex PCR; TCRdb stores just in-frame clones and leaves some out. The data hold approximately 91,000 clones, with around nine tenths observed a single time. This clonotype originated in an adult in good health. Sample: peripheral blood, taken on day 0 of AZD1222 vaccination. The chain uses TRBV21-1 and TRBJ2-5; TRBD2 is the table's D call, not checked against the DNA. TRBV21-1 is shown as a pseudogene. Here the CDR3 DNA reads TGTGCCAGCAGCAAAGCGCTGAAATCTCTGTGGGGAGGAGAGACCCAGTACTTC. Its translation is CASSKALKSLWGGETQYF.